This is a list of T cell receptor beta chains from one sample in a study of CD8 T cells in ankylosing spondylitis. TCRdb independently ran MiXCR on the 5' RACE reads; one entry per CDR3 protein. In the table there are roughly 230,000 distinct CDR3 sequences, roughly 18% of which are singletons. Sequences were obtained from blood, either unsorted or a sorted T cell fraction (not recorded which). The receptors originated from a male donor with ankylosing spondylitis or in good health (not recorded which). Each CDR3 is given with its conserved first and last residue. A D gene is named only where the DNA matches it firmly. Clone size, where shown, is once, few, many, or a class for clones that have expanded.

clone_size j_call v_call d_call cdr3_nt cdr3_aa
few TRBJ2-7 TRBV4-3 NA TGCGCCAGCAGCCAAGATTTCGGGGGCATGGACTACGAGCAGTACTTC CASSQDFGGMDYEQYF
NA TRBJ2-1 TRBV11-2 NA TGTGCCAGCAGCCCGCAGGGGGGCTTTGGGGGGGCTGAGCAGTTCTTC CASSPQGGFGGAEQFF
few TRBJ2-3 TRBV19 TRBD2 TGTGCCAGTACCCCCTCAGCGGGAGCAGATACGCAGTATTTT CASTPSAGADTQYF
many TRBJ2-3 TRBV29-1 NA TGCAGCGCTGAGGGGAGAGGATCAGATACGCAGTATTTT CSAEGRGSDTQYF
few TRBJ2-7 TRBV20-1 NA TGCAGTGCTCGGACACCAGAGGCCTCCTACGAGCAGTACTTC CSARTPEASYEQYF
NA TRBJ1-2 TRBV12-3/TRBV12-4 NA TGTGCCAGCGACACAGGAAGCAGGGAGGAGTATGGCTACACCTTC CASDTGSREEYGYTF
NA TRBJ2-3 TRBV27 TRBD2 TGTGCCAGCAGCTCGGGACTAGAGTTCCCCGATACGCAGTATTTT CASSSGLEFPDTQYF
NA TRBJ2-1 TRBV24-1 NA TGTGCCACCAGTGATTTTGCTAGCGACAATGAGCAGTTCTTC CATSDFASDNEQFF
many TRBJ2-5 TRBV15 NA TGTGCCACCAGCAGCGATCAGGGGCAGGAGACCCAGTACTTC CATSSDQGQETQYF
NA TRBJ2-2 TRBV7-9 NA TGTGCCAGCAGCGCCGCGGGCACCGGGGAGCTGTTTTTT CASSAAGTGELFF
few TRBJ2-1 TRBV27 NA TGTGCCAGCAGTTTAACCCCGGGACAAACTAAGCAGTTCTTC CASSLTPGQTKQFF
NA TRBJ2-3 TRBV15 TRBD1 TGTGCCACCAGCGAGGACAGGGGTAGGGATACGCAGTATTTT CATSEDRGRDTQYF
once TRBJ2-3 TRBV13 TRBD2 TGTGCCAGCACCCCGACGTGGGCTAGCGGCAGCACAGATACGCAGTATTTT CASTPTWASGSTDTQYF
few TRBJ2-2 TRBV20-1 TRBD1 TGCAGTGCTAGAGTCATAAGACAGGGTACCGGGGAGCTGTTTTTT CSARVIRQGTGELFF
NA TRBJ2-5 TRBV6-1 TRBD1 TGTGCCAGCAGTCCCGGGACAGGGCGGTTAGAGACCCAGTACTTC CASSPGTGRLETQYF
NA TRBJ2-1 TRBV12-3/TRBV12-4 NA TGTGCCAGCACCTTAGAGGGGGATTCTGCCTACAATGAGCAGTTCTTC CASTLEGDSAYNEQFF
NA TRBJ2-1 TRBV20-1 TRBD2 TGCAGTGCTAGAGTACCGGTGCAGCGGGGGCCCTCCTACAATGAGCAGTTCTTC CSARVPVQRGPSYNEQFF
few TRBJ2-3 TRBV25-1 TRBD2 TGTGCCAGCAGTCTGGGACTAGCGGGGATCACAGATACGCAGTATTTT CASSLGLAGITDTQYF
once TRBJ2-7 TRBV12-3/TRBV12-4 TRBD1 TGTGCCAGCACTACAGGGGGCTCCTACGAGCAGTACTTC CASTTGGSYEQYF
NA TRBJ2-1 TRBV10-3 NA TGTGCCATCGCAGGGAGCTCCTACAATGAGCAGTTCTTC CAIAGSSYNEQFF
NA TRBJ1-4 TRBV12-3/TRBV12-4 NA TGTGCCAGCAGTCTTCTCCCCCCGGCCACTAATGAAAAACTGTTTTTT CASSLLPPATNEKLFF
many TRBJ2-5 TRBV6-5 TRBD1 TGTGCCAGCAGTTACTCGACAGGGGGAGAGACCCAGTACTTC CASSYSTGGETQYF
few TRBJ2-7 TRBV4-3 NA TGCGCCAGCAGCCAAGGGGTGCCCGCCTACGAGCAGTACTTC CASSQGVPAYEQYF
many TRBJ2-7 TRBV12-3/TRBV12-4 NA TGTGCCAGCAGCGCCACCTACGAGCAGTACTTC CASSATYEQYF
few TRBJ2-7 TRBV6-1 TRBD1 TGTGCCAGCAGGGACAGGGCAGAATTCTACGAGCAGTACTTC CASRDRAEFYEQYF
NA TRBJ2-7 TRBV18 TRBD2 TGTGCCAGCTCACCAATTTCCCCAAGACTAGCGGGAACCTACGAGCAGTACTTC CASSPISPRLAGTYEQYF
few TRBJ2-3 TRBV6-5 TRBD2 TGTGCCAGCAGTTACCCTCAGAGGACTAGCGTCAGCACAGATACGCAGTATTTT CASSYPQRTSVSTDTQYF
NA TRBJ2-3 TRBV11-1 TRBD2 TGTGCCAGCAGACGTCTAGCGGGTGGCCCCTCTAGCACAGATACGCAGTATTTT CASRRLAGGPSSTDTQYF
few TRBJ2-7 TRBV20-1 NA TGCAGTGCTAGAGACATTAGCGGAACCTACGAGCAGTACTTC CSARDISGTYEQYF
few TRBJ1-4 TRBV4-2 TRBD1 TGTGCCAGCAGCCAAGGGACAGGGGCAAGCACCACTAATGAAAAACTGTTTTTT CASSQGTGASTTNEKLFF